The 5 T cell receptor beta chains reported below all come from one sample, sequenced in a study of blood T cell repertoires in COVID-19. Method: immunoSEQ multiplex PCR; TCRdb's copy keeps in-frame clones and lacks some. The data contain about 15,000 clones, approximately 89% of them singletons. Sequenced sample: peripheral blood. These receptors came from a human donor in a cohort sampled during active COVID-19.

This clone was recorded a few times. V gene TRBV28 combines with J gene TRBJ2-7; tentative D call: TRBD1 (5 bases). This CDR3 is 11 amino acids long. V was cut by 4 bases and J by 4 bases, with 5 bases left in between. CDR1 and CDR2 (germline): MDHEN, SYDVKM. CDR3 nucleotide sequence: TGTGCCAGCAGTTACAGGTACGAGCAGTACTTC. This encodes CASSYRYEQYF.

This sequence joins TRBV5-1 and TRBJ2-1; possibly TRBD2 for D (6 bases). Germline values: CDR1 SGHRS, CDR2 YFSETQ. The CDR3 is 16 residues long. Trimming removed 3 bases at V and 6 bases at J, with 19 bases between. Here the CDR3 reads CASSSGLRGVLNEQFF. The CDR3 coding sequence is TGCGCCAGCAGCTCGGGACTTCGAGGTGTGCTCAATGAGCAGTTCTTC.

The chain uses TRBV6-5 and TRBJ1-3, with 8 bases matching TRBD1. The CDR3 spans 14 residues. The V and J ends lost 8 bases and 0 bases, in that order; junction bases with no gene match: 3. Germline values: CDR1 MNHEY, CDR2 SVGAGI. The CDR3 nucleotides read TGTGCCAGCGGCACAGGGGGCTCTGGAAACACCATATATTTT. This encodes CASGTGGSGNTIYF.

The rearrangement joins TRBV30 to TRBJ1-2; D is undetermined. The CDR3 runs to 14 residues. The V gene's germline CDR1 is GTSNPN and CDR2 SVGIG (reference sequence). The germline V and J ends were trimmed by 4 bases and 3 bases, with 15 bases remaining between them. This CDR3 reads CAWTPGRVHYGYTF. As DNA, the CDR3 is TGTGCCTGGACCCCGGGGAGGGTGCACTATGGCTACACCTTC.

The chain couples TRBV11-3 to TRBJ2-7; the D is unclear. V shed 0 bases and J shed 2 bases, with 11 bases lying between them. The CDR3 is made up of 15 amino acids. The germline V gene encodes CDR1 SGHNT and CDR2 YENEEA. DNA of the CDR3: TGTGCCAGCAGCTTAGATCTGACACCGACCTACGAGCAGTACTTC. Protein product: CASSLDLTPTYEQYF.